These 28 T cell receptor beta chains originate from one sample sequenced in a study of cytomegalovirus exposure and HLA in healthy donors. Use of 60 Vbeta and 13 Jbeta primers characterized the PCR. The table came from immunoSEQ multiplex PCR; TCRdb's copy has only in-frame clones and leaves some out. This table has some 89,000 clones, roughly 79% appearing once. Material: PBMCs. These receptors came from a woman aged 25-40 years in good health and CMV-seronegative.

The rearrangement links TRBV2 to TRBJ2-1; 7 bases fit TRBD2. V was clipped by 3 bases and J by 10 bases; unmatched bases: 9. The CDR3 loop spans 14 amino acids. From germline, CDR1 is SNHLY and CDR2 FYNNEI. The CDR3 region has the DNA TGTGCCAGCAGTGAGGGACTATCGGGCAACGAGCAGTTCTTC. Its protein product is CASSEGLSGNEQFF.

The chain combines TRBV11-2 with TRBJ2-2; the match to TRBD2 covers 13 bases. CDR3 size: 17 residues. The germline V gene has CDR1 SGHAT and CDR2 FQNNGV. Trimming took 3 bases from V and 4 from J; bases not matched to a gene: 5. CDR3 DNA sequence: TGTGCCAGCAGCTTGTGGACTAGCGGGAGCGGCACCGGGGAGCTGTTTTTT. This sequence encodes CASSLWTSGSGTGELFF.

This chain connects TRBV28 to TRBJ2-7; D gene uncertain. Trimming cost V 2 bases and J 2 bases, with 13 bases left between them. This CDR3 is built from 15 residues. The germline CDR1 and CDR2 sequences are MDHEN and SYDVKM. CDR3 nucleotide sequence: TGTGCCAGCAGTTTAGTGGGCAGGCCGGCCTACGAGCAGTACTTC. This translates into CASSLVGRPAYEQYF.

The chain links TRBV28 to TRBJ2-7; D is perhaps TRBD1 (5 bases). From germline, CDR1 is MDHEN and CDR2 SYDVKM. V was cut by 8 bases and J by 2 bases, with 13 bases left in between. The CDR3 has 13 residues. As DNA, the CDR3 is TGTGCCAGCGCCCAGGGCAGCGCCTACGAGCAGTACTTC. Its protein product is CASAQGSAYEQYF.

The chain carries TRBV5-1 and TRBJ2-5; D is perhaps TRBD1 (7 bases). Germline V gene sequence: CDR1 SGHRS, CDR2 YFSETQ. The CDR3 consists of 16 residues. The V gene lost 4 bases and the J gene lost 4 bases, with 20 bases spanning the gap. The CDR3 nucleotides are TGCGCCAGCAGCAGCAACGACAGGGAGGCTCGAGAGACCCAGTACTTC. Its translation is CASSSNDREARETQYF.

The chain uses TRBV7-9 and TRBJ2-1; tentative D call: TRBD2 (6 bases). Germline V CDR1 and CDR2: SEHNR, FQNEAQ (reference sequence). The CDR3 consists of 18 residues. V was shortened by 1 base and J by 3 bases, with 19 bases between the two germline ends. CDR3 nucleotides: TGTGCCAGCAGCTTAGATCGATTGGGGAGGACCAGCTACAATGAGCAGTTCTTC. Its protein product is CASSLDRLGRTSYNEQFF. Full variable domain (outside the CDR3, taken from reference TRBV7-9 and TRBJ2-1): DTGVSQNPRHKITKRGQNVTFRCDPISEHNRLYWYRQTLGQGPEFLTYFQNEAQLEKSRLLSDRFSAERPKGSFSTLEIQRTEQGDSAMYLCASSLDRLGRTSYNEQFFGPGTRLTVL.

The gene calls are TRBV25-1 and TRBJ2-2, with D possibly TRBD2 on 6 matching bases. Deletions cut 6 bases from V and 1 base from J, with 15 bases between. CDR3 length equals 16 residues. Germline-derived CDR1 and CDR2 are MGHDK and SYGVNS. CDR3 region: CASRETRGGNTGELFF. In DNA, the CDR3 is TGTGCCAGCAGGGAAACGCGGGGCGGGAACACCGGGGAGCTGTTTTTT.

The rearrangement joins TRBV5-3 to TRBJ1-1; D gene uncertain. TRBV5-3 is marked as an open reading frame, function uncertain. The length of the CDR3 is 12 residues. V was shortened by 1 base and J by 8 bases, with 9 bases between the two germline ends. CDR3 coding DNA: TGTGCCAGAAGCTTGCGGTCGGGGGAAGCTTTCTTT. The encoded protein is CARSLRSGEAFF.

CDR3 protein: CASRVRTGGSANTGELFF. In nucleotides, the CDR3 is TGTGCCAGCAGAGTCCGGACAGGGGGTTCAGCGAACACCGGGGAGCTGTTTTTT. The J gene is TRBJ2-2, the V gene TRBV2, with TRBD1 identical over 10 bases. Germline V gives CDR1 SNHLY, CDR2 FYNNEI. J was trimmed by 0 bases and V by 6 bases; bases with no gene match: 10. This CDR3 has 18 residues.

J is TRBJ2-2 and V is TRBV9; D uncertain. The CDR3 covers 15 residues. CDR1 and CDR2 from the germline V gene are SGDLS and YYNGEE. The V and J ends lost 1 base and 0 bases respectively, with 7 bases between them. In nucleotides, the CDR3 is TGTGCCAGCAGCGTAAACAGCCCGAACACCGGGGAGCTGTTTTTT. Amino acids: CASSVNSPNTGELFF. Full variable domain (outside the CDR3, taken from reference TRBV9 and TRBJ2-2): DSGVTQTPKHLITATGQRVTLRCSPRSGDLSVYWYQQSLDQGLQFLIQYYNGEERAKGNILERFSAQQFPDLHSELNLSSLELGDSALYFCASSVNSPNTGELFFGEGSRLTVL.

J is TRBJ2-1 and V is TRBV9, with 8 bases fitting TRBD2. CDR1 and CDR2 from the germline V gene are SGDLS and YYNGEE. V lost 5 bases and J lost 9; bases outside the gene matches: 7. The CDR3 extends over 13 amino acids. CDR3 sequence: CASSPGGVGEQFF. CDR3 DNA: TGTGCCAGCAGTCCCGGGGGGGTAGGTGAGCAGTTCTTC. Full variable domain (rest looked up from reference TRBV9 and TRBJ2-1): DSGVTQTPKHLITATGQRVTLRCSPRSGDLSVYWYQQSLDQGLQFLIQYYNGEERAKGNILERFSAQQFPDLHSELNLSSLELGDSALYFCASSPGGVGEQFFGPGTRLTVL.

J is TRBJ2-5 and V is TRBV19, with 8 bases fitting TRBD1. This CDR3 has 14 residues. Per germline, CDR1 LNHDA and CDR2 SQIVND (reference sequence). V shed 7 bases, J shed 5 bases, and the junction held 9 bases outside the gene matches. CDR3 DNA: TGTGCCAGTAAACGGTCAGGGGGCGGGGAGACCCAGTACTTC. Translating it yields CASKRSGGGETQYF. The complete variable domain, with remaining parts taken from reference TRBV19 and TRBJ2-5, reads DGGITQSPKYLFRKEGQNVTLSCEQNLNHDAMYWYRQDPGQGLRLIYYSQIVNDFQKGDIAEGYSVSREKKESFPLTVTSAQKNPTAFYLCASKRSGGGETQYFGPGTRLLVL.

V gene TRBV19 combines with J gene TRBJ2-5; TRBD1 aligns across 9 bases. The V segment lost 3 bases and the J segment 4 bases; nucleotides outside the gene matches: 3. Germline V gene sequence: CDR1 LNHDA, CDR2 SQIVND (reference sequence). This CDR3 has 14 residues. The CDR3: CASSIGQGRETQYF. The DNA for the CDR3 is TGTGCCAGTAGTATCGGACAGGGGAGAGAGACCCAGTACTTC.

This clone appeared once. This chain connects TRBV7-6 to TRBJ1-5, with no clear D. The CDR3 spans 13 residues. V lost 6 bases, J lost 7 bases, and 13 bases lay in between. Germline CDR1 and CDR2: SGHVS and FNYEAQ. CDR3 sequence reads: CASSPGLDQPQHF. The DNA of the CDR3 is TGTGCCAGCAGTCCCGGACTTGACCAGCCCCAGCATTTT.

This chain uses TRBV28 with TRBJ1-2; D uncertain. The germline V and J ends were trimmed by 6 bases and 0 bases, with 14 bases remaining between them. Germline-derived CDR1 and CDR2 are MDHEN and SYDVKM. This CDR3 spans 15 amino acids. The CDR3 is CASSLSGHPNYGYTF. The CDR3 region has the DNA TGTGCCAGCAGCCTTAGTGGGCATCCTAACTATGGCTACACCTTC.

The rearrangement links TRBV6-1 to TRBJ2-1; TRBD2 agrees at 10 bases. The CDR3 totals 14 residues. V dropped 7 bases and J dropped 8; count of bases not matched to a gene: 8. CDR1 is MNHNS, CDR2 SASEGT, per germline. The CDR3 loop reads CASTSSGSRDEQFF. Here the CDR3 DNA reads TGTGCCAGCACATCTAGCGGGAGTAGAGATGAGCAGTTCTTC.

The rearrangement joins TRBV29-1 to TRBJ2-3, with a possible D match to TRBD1 (5 bases). V lost 3 bases and J lost 4, with 5 bases in between. CDR1 and CDR2 from the germline V gene are SQVTM and ANQGSEA. The CDR3 is made up of 11 amino acids. The CDR3 bases are TGCAGCGTTGACAGGGCAGATACGCAGTATTTT. Its translation is CSVDRADTQYF.

This clone has only one observation. The V gene is TRBV10-3, the J gene TRBJ2-1; 7 positions agree with TRBD1. The CDR3 spans 12 residues. V was pared by 4 bases and J by 12 bases, with 6 bases of the junction left unmatched. The germline V gene has CDR1 ENHRY and CDR2 SYGVKD. The CDR3 loop reads CAISVVQGVQFF. CDR3 nucleotides: TGTGCCATCAGTGTCGTCCAGGGGGTGCAGTTCTTC.

This chain links TRBV5-1 with TRBJ1-1, with TRBD1 identical over 9 bases. V was pared by 3 bases and J by 5 bases, with 5 bases of the junction left unmatched. Per germline, CDR1 SGHRS and CDR2 YFSETQ. CDR3 length: 14 amino acids. The CDR3 region is CASSSWTGETEAFF. CDR3 DNA: TGCGCCAGCAGCTCCTGGACAGGGGAGACTGAAGCTTTCTTT.

This chain connects TRBV7-9 to TRBJ1-4, with 9 bases identical to TRBD1. The germline CDR1 and CDR2 sequences are SEHNR and FQNEAQ (reference sequence). After removal of 5 bases from V and 4 bases from J, the junction contained 2 bases not matched to a gene. CDR3 length: 14 amino acids. For the CDR3, the DNA is TGTGCCAGCAGCCGACAGGGGGATAATGAAAAACTGTTTTTT. Residues: CASSRQGDNEKLFF.

The J gene is TRBJ1-5, the V gene TRBV11-3; 8 bases map to TRBD1. Germline V gives CDR1 SGHNT, CDR2 YENEEA. Unmatched junction bases numbered 7, after V lost 5 bases and J lost 4 bases. CDR3 size: 15 residues. The CDR3 sequence: CASSATGGYNQPQHF. The CDR3 DNA reads as TGTGCCAGCAGCGCCACAGGGGGGTATAATCAGCCCCAGCATTTT.

J is TRBJ2-5 and V is TRBV15, with a tentative D call TRBD1 (5 bases). V was shortened by 1 base and J by 2 bases, with 8 bases between the two germline ends. The germline V gene has CDR1 LNHNV and CDR2 YYDKDF (reference sequence). CDR3 size: 14 residues. The CDR3 region has the DNA TGTGCCACCAGCAGAGGGGGCAGTCAAGAGACCCAGTACTTC. Translated: CATSRGGSQETQYF.

V usage is TRBV9 and J usage is TRBJ2-1; 10 positions agree with TRBD2. This CDR3 contains 16 residues. After removal of 0 bases from V and 9 bases from J, the junction contained 9 bases not matched to a gene. The germline CDR1 and CDR2 sequences are SGDLS and YYNGEE. CDR3 region: CASSVGSSGSFFEQFF. DNA of the CDR3: TGTGCCAGCAGCGTAGGGTCTAGCGGGAGCTTTTTTGAGCAGTTCTTC. Variable domain in full (rest from reference TRBV9 and TRBJ2-1): DSGVTQTPKHLITATGQRVTLRCSPRSGDLSVYWYQQSLDQGLQFLIQYYNGEERAKGNILERFSAQQFPDLHSELNLSSLELGDSALYFCASSVGSSGSFFEQFFGPGTRLTVL.

A word on this clone: An end of the junction differs from the germline gene, which may be a read error. The J gene is TRBJ2-6, the V gene TRBV6-4, with a possible D match to TRBD2 (7 bases). The germline V gene encodes CDR1 MRHNA and CDR2 SNTAGT. CDR3 size: 15 residues. The CDR3 DNA is TGTGCCGGCAGTGGGGGGGGGCTCGGTGGCAACGTCCTGACTTTC. Translation: CAGSGGGLGGNVLTF.

The chain joins TRBV11-2 to TRBJ2-7, with a tentative D call TRBD2 (6 bases). Germline V gives CDR1 SGHAT, CDR2 FQNNGV. This CDR3 has 16 residues. V gave up 1 base and J gave up 0 bases, with 13 bases separating them. The CDR3 here is CASSLAGSRTSYEQYF. CDR3 nucleotide sequence: TGTGCCAGCAGCTTAGCCGGGAGCCGAACCTCCTACGAGCAGTACTTC. The whole variable domain, filled in from reference TRBV11-2 and TRBJ2-7, reads EAGVAQSPRYKIIEKRQSVAFWCNPISGHATLYWYQQILGQGPKLLIQFQNNGVVDDSQLPKDRFSAERLKGVDSTLKIQPAKLEDSAVYLCASSLAGSRTSYEQYFGPGTRLTVT.

The chain joins TRBV7-9 to TRBJ1-4; D is possibly TRBD1 (5 bases). V lost 5 bases, J lost 5 bases, and 15 bases lay in between. Germline assignment: CDR1 SEHNR and CDR2 FQNEAQ (reference sequence). The CDR3 totals 15 residues. The CDR3 DNA follows: TGTGCCAGCAGCCGAAGGGCGGAGGGGAATGAAAAACTGTTTTTT. Residues: CASSRRAEGNEKLFF.

The V call is TRBV6-5, the J call TRBJ1-1; TRBD1 might be the D (5 bases). CDR3 size: 11 residues. V gave up 6 bases and J gave up 4 bases, with 6 bases separating them. Germline CDR1 reads MNHEY; CDR2 reads SVGAGI. As DNA, the CDR3 is TGTGCCAGCAGAGGGGCCACTGAAGCTTTCTTT. Its protein is CASRGATEAFF.

The V call is TRBV5-1, the J call TRBJ2-7, with D possibly matching TRBD2 (6 bases). CDR1 and CDR2 (germline): SGHRS, YFSETQ. Between the trimmed V and J ends, which lost 1 base and 3 bases, there was a span of 14 bases. CDR3 length equals 15 residues. CDR3 DNA: TGCGCCAGCAGCTTGCGTGCGGGACTTTACTACGAGCAGTACTTC. This codes for CASSLRAGLYYEQYF.